Given below is one T cell receptor beta chain in context. Its specificity is not known. The entry originates in a study of T cell responses to AZD1222 COVID-19 vaccine. Study outcomes and limitations: Baseline seropositivity characterized only six AZD1222 recipients.

Germline V gene sequence: CDR1 SGHAT, CDR2 FQNNGV. CDR3 length: 11 residues. V was cut by 4 bases and J by 9 bases, with 7 bases left in between. Profiled with immunoSEQ multiplex PCR; TCRdb holds only in-frame clones, not every one. The sample shows 95,000 or so clones, 85% to 90% of them seen only once. Source: peripheral blood, taken on day 0 of MenACWY control vaccination. This rearrangement joins TRBV11-2 to TRBJ2-1; D is unresolved. The receptor's source is an adult in good health. CDR3 coding DNA: TGTGCCAGCAGCTCCATGGGTGAGCAGTTCTTC. This translates into CASSSMGEQFF. Using reference TRBV11-2 and TRBJ2-1 for the parts outside the CDR3, the full variable domain is EAGVAQSPRYKIIEKRQSVAFWCNPISGHATLYWYQQILGQGPKLLIQFQNNGVVDDSQLPKDRFSAERLKGVDSTLKIQPAKLEDSAVYLCASSSMGEQFFGPGTRLTVL.